This passage covers 21 T cell receptor beta chains from one sample sequenced in a study of OX40 agonist ivuxolimab in advanced cancers. Data came from immunoSEQ multiplex PCR; TCRdb stores just in-frame clones and leaves some out. In the table there are 65,000 to 85,000 clones, roughly 91% of which are singletons. The material was CD4+ or CD8+ T cells sorted from blood, obtained in a trial of the OX40 agonist ivuxolimab. The receptors originated from an adult with an advanced solid tumor such as melanoma, head and neck, liver or kidney cancer.

V usage is TRBV2 and J usage is TRBJ1-1; no reliable D call. This CDR3 region has 14 residues. Germline CDR1 is SNHLY and CDR2 is FYNNEI. Trimming removed 10 bases from V and 0 bases from J, with 15 bases in between. CDR3 amino acids: CATISPRLNTEAFF. The CDR3 bases are TGTGCCACCATCTCACCGAGACTGAACACTGAAGCTTTCTTT.

The chain links TRBV7-9 to TRBJ2-7, with D possibly matching TRBD1 (6 bases). V shed 5 bases and J shed 0 bases, with 14 bases lying between them. The CDR3 contains 15 residues. Germline CDR1 SEHNR, CDR2 FQNEAQ (reference sequence). The CDR3 region is CASSPRDTNSYEQYF. CDR3 DNA sequence: TGTGCCAGCAGCCCCCGGGACACCAACTCCTACGAGCAGTACTTC.

This clone was counted a single time. The CDR3: CASRLKQGGTEAFF. DNA of the CDR3: TGTGCCAGCAGGCTTAAACAGGGAGGTACTGAAGCTTTCTTT. This chain uses TRBV6-5 with TRBJ1-1; perhaps TRBD1 as D (6 bases). This CDR3 contains 14 residues. The ends were cut back, 6 bases at V and 5 bases at J, with 16 bases in the middle. Germline V lookup: CDR1 MNHEY, CDR2 SVGAGI.

This CDR3 is CASSIDPDGNQPQHF. The CDR3 bases are TGTGCCAGTAGTATAGATCCGGACGGTAATCAGCCCCAGCATTTT. V usage is TRBV19 and J usage is TRBJ1-5; D is uncertain. This CDR3 contains 15 residues. Germline loops: CDR1 LNHDA, CDR2 SQIVND (reference sequence). V was cut by 0 bases and J by 4 bases, with 10 bases left in between. The full variable domain, with the rest looked up from reference TRBV19 and TRBJ1-5, is DGGITQSPKYLFRKEGQNVTLSCEQNLNHDAMYWYRQDPGQGLRLIYYSQIVNDFQKGDIAEGYSVSREKKESFPLTVTSAQKNPTAFYLCASSIDPDGNQPQHFGDGTRLSIL.

J is TRBJ2-2 and V is TRBV7-6, with 10 bases identical to TRBD1. The V gene end was trimmed by 6 bases and the J gene end by 8 bases; junction bases not matched to a gene: 6. Germline V lookup: CDR1 SGHVS, CDR2 FNYEAQ. This CDR3 is built from 14 residues. The CDR3 loop is CASRTGTGAGELFF. The CDR3 DNA reads TGTGCCAGCAGGACCGGGACAGGGGCAGGGGAGCTGTTTTTT.

The CDR3 is CASSVATKEPNYGYTF. The DNA for the CDR3 is TGTGCCAGCAGCGTAGCTACTAAGGAACCTAACTATGGCTACACCTTC. The chain joins TRBV9 to TRBJ1-2, with D unresolved. The CDR3 is 16 amino acids. The V and J ends lost 0 bases and 0 bases respectively, with 12 bases between them. Germline loops: CDR1 SGDLS, CDR2 YYNGEE.

The genes are TRBV4-1 and TRBJ2-2; 10 nucleotides align to TRBD1. CDR3 length: 16 amino acids. The V gene end was trimmed by 0 bases and the J gene end by 6 bases; junction bases not matched to a gene: 4. Looked up from germline, CDR1 is MGHRA and CDR2 is YSYEKL. As DNA, the CDR3 is TGCGCCAGCAGCCAAGACACGGGACAGGGGCCCGGGGAGCTGTTTTTT. The encoded protein is CASSQDTGQGPGELFF.

The V call is TRBV4-2, the J call TRBJ2-7; 10 nucleotides agree with TRBD2. The CDR3 length is 18 residues. Germline V gene sequence: CDR1 LGHNA, CDR2 YNFKEQ. The V and J ends lost 0 bases and 2 bases, in that order; junction bases with no gene match: 10. CDR3 amino acids: CASSQDEGLAAGAYEQYF. As DNA, the CDR3 is TGTGCCAGCAGCCAAGATGAAGGACTAGCGGCAGGCGCCTACGAGCAGTACTTC.

The chain couples TRBV27 to TRBJ2-1; 14 nucleotides align to TRBD2. This CDR3 contains 14 residues. V dropped 6 bases and J dropped 9; count of bases not matched to a gene: 4. Germline V lookup: CDR1 MNHEY, CDR2 SMNVEV (reference sequence). CDR3 region: CASSPGLAGVEQFF. CDR3 nucleotides: TGTGCCAGCAGCCCGGGACTAGCGGGAGTTGAGCAGTTCTTC.

V gene TRBV7-6 combines with J gene TRBJ2-3; 7 positions agree with TRBD2. Looked up from germline, CDR1 is SGHVS and CDR2 is FNYEAQ. This CDR3 contains 15 residues. The V and J ends lost 3 bases and 4 bases, in that order; junction bases with no gene match: 7. The CDR3 is CASSFLGRGPDTQYF. CDR3 bases: TGTGCCAGCAGCTTTTTAGGGAGGGGCCCAGATACGCAGTATTTT.

This clone was recorded only once. This chain connects TRBV7-2 to TRBJ1-6; D unclear. Trimming took 5 bases from V and 8 from J, leaving 16 bases between them. The CDR3 runs to 15 residues. The germline V gene encodes CDR1 SGHTA and CDR2 FQGNSA. The CDR3 here is CASSPYGSRDSPLHF. The CDR3 DNA reads as TGTGCCAGCAGCCCCTATGGATCCCGAGATTCACCCCTCCACTTT.

This rearrangement joins TRBV7-7 to TRBJ2-7; D remains ambiguous. The V and J ends lost 1 base and 1 base respectively, with 5 bases between them. The germline V gene encodes CDR1 SSHAT and CDR2 FNYEAQ (reference sequence). CDR3 size: 13 residues. Written as DNA, the CDR3 is TGTGCCAGCAGCTTAGGGCCTTCCTACGAGCAGTACTTC. Its translation: CASSLGPSYEQYF. The entire variable domain, with the rest obtained from reference TRBV7-7 and TRBJ2-7, is as follows: GAGVSQSPRYKVTKRGQDVTLRCDPISSHATLYWYQQALGQGPEFLTYFNYEAQPDKSGLPSDRFSAERPEGSISTLTIQRTEQRDSAMYRCASSLGPSYEQYFGPGTRLTVT.

The J gene is TRBJ2-1, the V gene TRBV7-8, with no clear D. The germline CDR1 and CDR2 sequences are SGHVS and FQNEAQ. Trimming cost V 3 bases and J 1 base, with 10 bases left between them. The CDR3 consists of 15 residues. As DNA, the CDR3 is TGTGCCAGCAGCTTTGGCCTGCTTTCCTACAATGAGCAGTTCTTC. It yields the protein CASSFGLLSYNEQFF.

This clone was counted once. The CDR3 nucleotides read TGTGCCAGCACTCATGGGACAGGGGTATCGGCGGAACCCACAGATACGCAGTATTTT. Protein sequence: CASTHGTGVSAEPTDTQYF. This chain joins TRBV9 and TRBJ2-3; 10 bases are shared with TRBD1. The germline CDR1 and CDR2 sequences are SGDLS and YYNGEE. The J segment lost 2 bases and the V segment lost 6 bases, leaving 18 bases of the junction unmatched. The CDR3 has 19 residues.

The CDR3 sequence is CASSPPGGQSNQPQHF. CDR3 DNA: TGTGCCAGCAGTCCGCCTGGGGGGCAAAGCAATCAGCCCCAGCATTTT. This chain joins TRBV27 and TRBJ1-5; weak D call: TRBD1 (6 bases). This CDR3 comprises 16 residues. V was trimmed by 5 bases and J by 1 base, leaving 15 bases between them. The germline V gene has CDR1 MNHEY and CDR2 SMNVEV (reference sequence).

This chain joins TRBV19 and TRBJ2-7, with 10 bases aligning to TRBD1. CDR3 length: 15 amino acids. Losses at the gene ends were 6 bases for V and 2 bases for J; bases not matched to a gene: 7. Germline CDR1 and CDR2: LNHDA and SQIVND (reference sequence). The CDR3 DNA is TGTGCCAGTAGCGCTCCGGGACAGGGGACCTACGAGCAGTACTTC. Its protein product is CASSAPGQGTYEQYF.

The V gene is TRBV7-9, the J gene TRBJ2-7; TRBD1 might be the D (5 bases). The CDR3 covers 14 residues. Per germline, CDR1 SEHNR and CDR2 FQNEAQ (reference sequence). The V end was cut by 4 bases, the J end by 1 base, with 11 bases between. Written as DNA, the CDR3 is TGTGCCAGCAGCTCAGGGCGGCAATCCTACGAGCAGTACTTC. As protein: CASSSGRQSYEQYF.

The chain recombines TRBV4-1 with TRBJ2-7; 7 bases fit TRBD2. The V gene end was trimmed by 4 bases and the J gene end by 0 bases; junction bases not matched to a gene: 3. Germline CDR1 reads MGHRA; CDR2 reads YSYEKL. This CDR3 is 14 amino acids long. The CDR3 DNA follows: TGCGCCAGCAGCCGGGGCGGGAGCTCCTACGAGCAGTACTTC. It yields the protein CASSRGGSSYEQYF.

This clone was recorded once. The rearrangement joins TRBV7-4 to TRBJ1-5, with D maybe TRBD1 (5 bases). Trimming stripped 10 bases from V and 0 bases from J, with 10 bases between. The CDR3 length is 13 residues. Germline CDR1 reads SGHVT; CDR2 reads SQSDAQ. DNA for the CDR3: TGTGCCAAAGGGGCCGATAGCAATCAGCCCCAGCATTTT. Translated, it gives CAKGADSNQPQHF. Combining the CDR3 with reference TRBV7-4 and TRBJ1-5 gives the whole variable domain GAGVSQSPRYKVAKRGRDVALRCDSISGHVTLYWYRQTLGQGSEVLTYSQSDAQRDKSGRPSGRFSAERPERSVSTLKIQRTEQGDSAVYLCAKGADSNQPQHFGDGTRLSIL.

In DNA form, the CDR3 reads TGTGCCAGCAGCGTGTTATCGGTCCCGAACACTGAAGCTTTCTTT. Translated, it gives CASSVLSVPNTEAFF. This rearrangement joins TRBV9 to TRBJ1-1, with D unclear. The CDR3 runs to 15 residues. V was trimmed by 2 bases and J by 1 base, leaving 12 bases between them. Per the germline V gene, CDR1 is SGDLS and CDR2 is YYNGEE.

The chain recombines TRBV19 with TRBJ1-3; D not resolved. The CDR3 covers 18 residues. From germline, CDR1 is LNHDA and CDR2 SQIVND (reference sequence). Trimming took 3 bases from V and 0 from J, leaving 18 bases between them. This CDR3 is CASSMALGISYSGNTIYF. The CDR3 DNA follows: TGTGCCAGTAGTATGGCATTAGGGATATCCTACTCTGGAAACACCATATATTTT.